The rows below give T cell receptor beta chains drawn from one sample of a study of blood T cell repertoires in COVID-19. The repertoire was sequenced with immunoSEQ multiplex PCR; TCRdb's copy has only in-frame clones and lacks some. The sample lists about 190,000 clones; 65% to 85% were seen once. The sample comprised PBMCs or T cells enriched from blood (not recorded which). These receptors came from a woman aged 25 to 39 who had been exposed to COVID-19. Each CDR3 is given with its conserved first and last residue. The order of the fields is D gene, J gene, CDR3 length, V gene, clone size, CDR3 protein, CDR3 DNA. D genes are given only for firm matches. Expanded clones get a size class; other rows say once, few or many, or leave the size out.

D gene: TRBD1; J gene: TRBJ1-2; CDR3 length: 14; V gene: TRBV7-3; clone size: NA; CDR3 protein: CASSQTEGAGGYTF; CDR3 DNA: TGTGCCAGCAGCCAAACGGAGGGGGCTGGGGGCTACACCTTC
D gene: NA; J gene: TRBJ2-5; CDR3 length: 11; V gene: TRBV29-1; clone size: NA; CDR3 protein: CSVVEQETQYF; CDR3 DNA: TGCAGCGTTGTGGAGCAAGAGACCCAGTACTTC
D gene: NA; J gene: TRBJ1-1; CDR3 length: 13; V gene: TRBV11-2; clone size: NA; CDR3 protein: CASSPLMNTEAFF; CDR3 DNA: TGTGCCAGCAGCCCTCTAATGAACACTGAAGCTTTCTTT
D gene: NA; J gene: TRBJ2-2; CDR3 length: 17; V gene: TRBV9; clone size: NA; CDR3 protein: CASSGGGASTNTGELFF; CDR3 DNA: TGTGCCAGCAGCGGTGGCGGGGCGTCCACGAACACCGGGGAGCTGTTTTTT
D gene: NA; J gene: TRBJ1-5; CDR3 length: 14; V gene: TRBV10-1; clone size: NA; CDR3 protein: CASFTRTDNQPQHF; CDR3 DNA: TGCGCCAGCTTCACTAGGACGGATAATCAGCCCCAGCATTTT
D gene: NA; J gene: TRBJ2-1; CDR3 length: 14; V gene: TRBV12-5; clone size: once; CDR3 protein: CASGLARRGDEQFF; CDR3 DNA: TGTGCTAGTGGTTTGGCGAGAAGGGGCGATGAGCAGTTCTTC
D gene: NA; J gene: TRBJ1-2; CDR3 length: 13; V gene: TRBV6-5; clone size: NA; CDR3 protein: CASNPDSNYGYTF; CDR3 DNA: TGTGCCAGCAATCCGGACAGTAACTATGGCTACACCTTC
D gene: TRBD2; J gene: TRBJ2-5; CDR3 length: 16; V gene: TRBV9; clone size: NA; CDR3 protein: CASSEGGAGAKETQYF; CDR3 DNA: TGTGCCAGCAGCGAGGGGGGAGCGGGGGCAAAAGAGACCCAGTACTTC
D gene: NA; J gene: TRBJ1-1; CDR3 length: 12; V gene: TRBV7-9; clone size: NA; CDR3 protein: CASSWSGTEAFF; CDR3 DNA: TGTGCCAGCAGTTGGAGTGGGACTGAAGCTTTCTTT
D gene: TRBD2; J gene: TRBJ2-4; CDR3 length: 16; V gene: TRBV2; clone size: NA; CDR3 protein: CASSEARGLQGNIQYF; CDR3 DNA: TGTGCCAGCAGTGAAGCGCGGGGGTTGCAAGGAAACATTCAGTACTTC
D gene: NA; J gene: TRBJ1-2; CDR3 length: 16; V gene: TRBV7-7; clone size: NA; CDR3 protein: CASSISPHRGGYGYTF; CDR3 DNA: TGTGCTAGCAGCATTTCCCCCCATCGGGGGGGCTATGGCTACACCTTC
D gene: TRBD1; J gene: TRBJ1-1; CDR3 length: 15; V gene: TRBV6-4; clone size: NA; CDR3 protein: CASSRLPGGGTEAFF; CDR3 DNA: TGTGCCAGCAGCCGACTCCCAGGGGGAGGCACTGAAGCTTTCTTT
D gene: NA; J gene: TRBJ1-6; CDR3 length: 14; V gene: TRBV4-3; clone size: NA; CDR3 protein: CASSQDPGLIPLHF; CDR3 DNA: TGCGCCAGCAGCCAAGACCCGGGACTGATCCCCCTCCACTTT
D gene: TRBD1; J gene: TRBJ1-6; CDR3 length: 16; V gene: TRBV4-1; clone size: NA; CDR3 protein: CASSQPLQGRNSPLHF; CDR3 DNA: TGCGCCAGCAGCCAACCATTACAGGGGAGGAATTCACCCCTCCACTTT
D gene: NA; J gene: TRBJ1-1; CDR3 length: 13; V gene: TRBV9; clone size: NA; CDR3 protein: CASSVEMNTEAFF; CDR3 DNA: TGTGCCAGCAGCGTTGAGATGAACACTGAAGCTTTCTTT
D gene: TRBD1; J gene: TRBJ1-3; CDR3 length: 18; V gene: TRBV3-1/TRBV3-2; clone size: NA; CDR3 protein: CASSLVPGQGTSGNTIYF; CDR3 DNA: TGTGCCAGCAGCCTCGTGCCGGGACAGGGAACCTCTGGAAACACCATATATTTT
D gene: TRBD2; J gene: TRBJ2-2; CDR3 length: 12; V gene: TRBV12-3/TRBV12-4; clone size: NA; CDR3 protein: CATTRGYGELFF; CDR3 DNA: TGTGCCACCACGCGGGGGTACGGGGAGCTGTTTTTT
D gene: TRBD1; J gene: TRBJ1-2; CDR3 length: 13; V gene: TRBV29-1; clone size: NA; CDR3 protein: CSDRTGLSYGYTF; CDR3 DNA: TGCAGTGATAGGACAGGACTAAGCTATGGCTACACCTTC
D gene: TRBD1; J gene: TRBJ2-7; CDR3 length: 13; V gene: TRBV9; clone size: few; CDR3 protein: CASSTQGQGAQYF; CDR3 DNA: TGTGCCAGCAGCACTCAGGGACAGGGGGCGCAGTACTTC
D gene: TRBD2; J gene: TRBJ2-1; CDR3 length: 16; V gene: TRBV10-3; clone size: NA; CDR3 protein: CAISFLAGGNYNEQFF; CDR3 DNA: TGTGCCATCAGTTTCCTAGCGGGGGGGAACTACAATGAGCAGTTCTTC
D gene: NA; J gene: TRBJ1-3; CDR3 length: 15; V gene: TRBV5-4; clone size: NA; CDR3 protein: CASSLGRGRTDTIYF; CDR3 DNA: TGTGCCAGCAGCTTGGGTAGGGGTCGAACAGACACCATATATTTT
D gene: NA; J gene: TRBJ2-2; CDR3 length: 16; V gene: TRBV7-2; clone size: NA; CDR3 protein: CASSLQDPSNTGELFF; CDR3 DNA: TGTGCCAGCAGCTTACAGGATCCCTCGAACACCGGGGAGCTGTTTTTT
D gene: TRBD1; J gene: TRBJ2-7; CDR3 length: 13; V gene: TRBV10-1; clone size: once; CDR3 protein: CASAMTGDYEQYF; CDR3 DNA: TGCGCCAGCGCTATGACAGGGGACTACGAGCAGTACTTC
D gene: NA; J gene: TRBJ1-2; CDR3 length: 15; V gene: TRBV18; clone size: NA; CDR3 protein: CASSPRERARYGYTF; CDR3 DNA: TGTGCCAGCTCACCTAGGGAGAGAGCGCGCTATGGCTACACCTTC
D gene: NA; J gene: TRBJ1-1; CDR3 length: 13; V gene: TRBV18; clone size: once; CDR3 protein: CASSPQEGTEAFF; CDR3 DNA: TGTGCCAGCTCACCCCAGGAAGGCACTGAAGCTTTCTTT
D gene: TRBD1; J gene: TRBJ1-5; CDR3 length: 15; V gene: TRBV4-3; clone size: NA; CDR3 protein: CASSQGVQGNQPQHF; CDR3 DNA: TGCGCCAGCAGCCAAGGTGTACAGGGGAATCAGCCCCAGCATTTT
D gene: NA; J gene: TRBJ2-1; CDR3 length: 16; V gene: TRBV15; clone size: few; CDR3 protein: CATSREFTSSYNEQFF; CDR3 DNA: TGTGCCACCAGCAGAGAATTTACGAGCTCCTACAATGAGCAGTTCTTC
D gene: NA; J gene: TRBJ1-3; CDR3 length: 15; V gene: TRBV11-2; clone size: NA; CDR3 protein: CASAPLSGYGNTIYF; CDR3 DNA: TGTGCCAGCGCCCCTTTATCGGGTTACGGAAACACCATATATTTT
D gene: NA; J gene: TRBJ2-5; CDR3 length: 15; V gene: TRBV18; clone size: NA; CDR3 protein: CASSPRSTAQETQYF; CDR3 DNA: TGTGCCAGCTCACCACGTTCGACTGCACAAGAGACCCAGTACTTC
D gene: NA; J gene: TRBJ2-7; CDR3 length: 13; V gene: TRBV6-5; clone size: NA; CDR3 protein: CASSYSYSNEQYF; CDR3 DNA: TGTGCCAGCAGTTACTCCTACTCAAACGAGCAGTACTTC
D gene: TRBD1; J gene: TRBJ1-3; CDR3 length: 14; V gene: TRBV7-2; clone size: NA; CDR3 protein: CASSRTGPGNTIYF; CDR3 DNA: TGTGCCAGCAGCCGGACAGGCCCCGGAAACACCATATATTTT
D gene: TRBD2; J gene: TRBJ2-2; CDR3 length: 16; V gene: TRBV11-2; clone size: NA; CDR3 protein: CASSVSGGRNTGELFF; CDR3 DNA: TGTGCCAGCAGCGTTAGCGGGGGCCGGAACACCGGGGAGCTGTTTTTT
D gene: NA; J gene: TRBJ1-3; CDR3 length: 13; V gene: TRBV19; clone size: NA; CDR3 protein: CASSLYSGNTIYF; CDR3 DNA: TGTGCCAGTAGTTTATACTCTGGAAACACCATATATTTT
D gene: NA; J gene: TRBJ2-1; CDR3 length: 12; V gene: TRBV3-1/TRBV3-2; clone size: NA; CDR3 protein: CASSPTGNEQFF; CDR3 DNA: TGTGCCAGCAGTCCAACAGGGAATGAGCAGTTCTTC